This record concerns one T cell receptor (beta chain) sequence. The antigen remains unidentified. V shed 5 bases, J shed 5 bases, and the junction held 10 bases outside the gene matches. The CDR3 is 15 amino acids. Per the germline V gene, CDR1 is MNHNY and CDR2 is SVGAGI (reference sequence). The data were obtained in a study of naive and memory T cell subsets. Study-wide results and caveats: Possibly reflecting memory cells re-expressing CD45RA, a few larger clonotypes occurred in naive repertoires, especially CD8. Over 85% of naive TCR sequences appeared only once, unlike memory subsets.

Both TRBC1 and TRBC2 were covered by a beta constant-region primer of two equimolar oligonucleotides. Four rounds of PCR amplified the ligated cDNA using nested alpha and beta constant-region primers plus SP2. TCRdb itself ran the UMI-ligation and nested PCR reads through MiXCR, one entry per CDR3 protein. The table has some 82,000 distinct CDR3 sequences, roughly 10% seen once. V gene TRBV6-6 combines with J gene TRBJ1-1; TRBD1 matches 8 bases. This receptor was identified in a human donor in good health. Specimen: naive CD4+ T cells from blood. The CDR3 here is CASSTPATGGTEAFF. CDR3 bases: TGTGCCAGCAGTACCCCCGCTACAGGGGGTACTGAAGCTTTCTTT.